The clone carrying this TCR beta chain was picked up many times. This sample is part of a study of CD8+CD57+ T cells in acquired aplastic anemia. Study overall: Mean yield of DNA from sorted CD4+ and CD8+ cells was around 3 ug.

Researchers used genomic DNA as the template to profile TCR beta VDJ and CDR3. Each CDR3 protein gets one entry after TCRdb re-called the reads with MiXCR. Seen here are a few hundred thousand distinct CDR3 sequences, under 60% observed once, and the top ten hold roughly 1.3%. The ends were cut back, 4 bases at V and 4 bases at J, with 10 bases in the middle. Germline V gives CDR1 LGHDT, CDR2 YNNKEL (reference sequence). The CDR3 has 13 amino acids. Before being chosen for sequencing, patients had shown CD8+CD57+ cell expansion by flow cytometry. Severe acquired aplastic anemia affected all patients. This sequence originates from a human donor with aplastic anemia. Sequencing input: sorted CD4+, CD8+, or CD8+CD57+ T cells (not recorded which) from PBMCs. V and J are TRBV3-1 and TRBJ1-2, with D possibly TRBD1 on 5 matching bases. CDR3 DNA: TGTGCCAGCAGCCGGGGGGAATCCTATGGCTACACCTTC. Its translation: CASSRGESYGYTF.